The following is a TCR beta chain sequence with its context. Antigen unknown. Trimming took off 0 bases at V and 8 bases at J, with 26 bases between the two ends. The CDR3 is 19 amino acids. Germline V gene data show CDR1 as LGHDT and CDR2 as YNNKEL (reference sequence). The data originate from a study of post-analysis software for immune sequencing data. The study, taken as a whole, reports: In patients, about five TRBV segments were more frequent than in controls, with TRBV5-6, TRBV5-1 and TRBV20-1 among them.

Presence of unique molecular identifiers characterized the TCR beta cDNA libraries. TCRdb analysed the PCR reads with MiXCR anew, one entry per CDR3 protein. The table includes 450,000 to 700,000 distinct CDR3 sequences, around 47% detected once. V usage is TRBV3-1 and J usage is TRBJ2-1; TRBD2 might be the D (6 bases). The sample comprised blood. This TCR was sampled from a girl between 5 and 17 years old with multiple sclerosis. CDR3 loop: CASSQDPVILEGRVHEQFF. The CDR3 DNA sequence: TGTGCCAGCAGCCAAGATCCCGTTATCTTGGAGGGCCGGGTACATGAGCAGTTCTTC.